This record covers a single TCR beta chain. As originally analysed: From reference gene primer amplification, estimates of nucleated cell counts were derived. Method: immunoSEQ multiplex PCR; TCRdb's copy keeps in-frame clones and lacks some. That table supplies the V and J calls and clone size; D and trimming were determined from the DNA. Of 180,000 or so clones listed, about 88% were seen once; the top ten hold less than 3.5%. The data belong to a study of blood T cell repertoires in COVID-19. Study in general: Whether acute or convalescent, the COVID-19 samples came from the United States, Italy and Spain. The analysed material was cDNA or gDNA that came from T cells, B-cell-depleted T cells, or PBMCs.

This CDR3 has 14 residues. Per the germline V gene, CDR1 is SGHAT and CDR2 is FQNNGV. V gave up 1 base and J gave up 5 bases; unmatched junction bases: 5. The V gene is TRBV11-2, the J gene TRBJ2-7, with 7 bases aligning to TRBD2. This sequence originates from a young woman with active or convalescent COVID-19. The specimen sequenced was peripheral blood. This CDR3 reads CASSLAGGIHEQYF. The CDR3 DNA sequence: TGTGCCAGCAGCTTAGCGGGAGGAATCCACGAGCAGTACTTC.